The source of this T cell receptor (beta chain) is a study of cytomegalovirus exposure and HLA in healthy donors. Germline CDR1 is SGHNT and CDR2 is YYREEE (reference sequence). This CDR3 spans 13 amino acids. V dropped 0 bases and J dropped 1 base, with 4 bases sitting between them. PCR primers comprised 60 Vbeta and 13 Jbeta primers. Method: immunoSEQ multiplex PCR; TCRdb's copy keeps in-frame clones and lacks some. The table lists more than 150,000 clones, more than 75% of them singletons, with roughly 0.24% in the top ten. The source of this sequence is a girl under three years old in good health and CMV-seronegative. This chain connects TRBV5-4 to TRBJ2-5; D ambiguous. The sample comprised PBMCs. The DNA of the CDR3 is TGTGCCAGCAGCTTGGGTCTCCAAGAGACCCAGTACTTC. This sequence encodes CASSLGLQETQYF. Full variable domain (rest looked up from reference TRBV5-4 and TRBJ2-5): ETGVTQSPTHLIKTRGQQVTLRCSSQSGHNTVSWYQQALGQGPQFIFQYYREEENGRGNFPPRFSGLQFPNYSSELNVNALELDDSALYLCASSLGLQETQYFGPGTRLLVL.